These 13 T cell receptor beta chains share one sample of origin, sequenced in a study of shared clonotypes between healthy human individuals. Only in-frame clones appear in the TCRdb table, and some are missing; sequencing was by immunoSEQ multiplex PCR. The sample yields hundreds of thousands of clones, about 91% seen once. It was CD45RO-negative cells, positively selected for CCR7, that made up naive CD8 cells, with terminally differentiated effector memory CD45RA+ cells excluded. The sequenced sample was naive CD8+ T cells sorted from blood. These receptors all come from a man aged 25 to 45 in good health.

The rearrangement links TRBV6-5 to TRBJ2-1, with D unresolved. CDR1 MNHEY and CDR2 SVGAGI come from the germline V gene. The CDR3 is made up of 14 amino acids. Trimming cost V 1 base and J 7 bases, with 11 bases left between them. The CDR3 coding sequence is TGTGCCAGCAGTTACTTGGGCATCTGGAATGAGCAGTTCTTC. This sequence encodes CASSYLGIWNEQFF.

In regard to this clone: One end of the junction is discordant with germline, which a read error may explain. The chain couples TRBV2 to TRBJ1-2, with D maybe TRBD1 (5 bases). Germline V gene lookup returns CDR1 SNHLY and CDR2 FYNNEI. The CDR3 length is 13 residues. CDR3 amino acids: CASSETPSREFAF. The CDR3 region has the DNA TGTGCCAGCAGTGAGACCCCGAGCAGGGAATTCGCCTTC.

The chain employs TRBV12-5 and TRBJ2-4; TRBD2 is a possible D gene (6 bases). Germline V CDR1 and CDR2: LGHNT, FRNRAP. V was cut by 8 bases and J by 3 bases, with 29 bases left in between. The CDR3 length is 19 residues. CDR3 sequence reads: CASHSVAGLLVKVKNIQYF. The CDR3, as DNA: TGTGCTAGTCACAGCGTCGCGGGGCTTCTAGTAAAAGTCAAAAACATTCAGTACTTC.

The chain joins TRBV15 to TRBJ2-1; D is ambiguous. The CDR3 extends over 15 amino acids. Between the trimmed V and J ends, which lost 8 bases and 0 bases, there was a span of 14 bases. In germline, CDR1 is LNHNV, CDR2 YYDKDF (reference sequence). Written as DNA, the CDR3 is TGTGCCACCGAGATTTCCCGGAGCTCCTACAATGAGCAGTTCTTC. Residues: CATEISRSSYNEQFF.

The chain couples TRBV2 to TRBJ2-3, with TRBD2 matching over 8 bases. V was clipped by 6 bases and J by 3 bases; unmatched bases: 14. CDR1 and CDR2 from the germline V gene are SNHLY and FYNNEI. CDR3 length equals 17 residues. The CDR3 sequence is CASRAHRGAGVTDTQYF. The CDR3 nucleotides are TGTGCCAGCAGAGCCCACCGGGGAGCGGGAGTAACAGATACGCAGTATTTT.

CDR3 amino acids: CASSYSRGRDEQYF. The CDR3 DNA sequence: TGTGCCAGCAGTTACTCAAGGGGCCGGGACGAGCAGTACTTC. V and J are TRBV6-6 and TRBJ2-7, with a possible D match to TRBD1 (5 bases). In germline, CDR1 is MNHNY, CDR2 SVGAGI (reference sequence). This CDR3 region has 14 residues. The V gene lost 0 bases and the J gene lost 5 bases, with 11 bases spanning the gap.

V and J are TRBV11-2 and TRBJ1-1; 9 bases map to TRBD1. This CDR3 has 14 amino acids. The germline V gene encodes CDR1 SGHAT and CDR2 FQNNGV. Trimming removed 3 bases from V and 5 bases from J; junction bases left unmatched: 4. This CDR3 is CASSLGQGMTEAFF. CDR3 coding DNA: TGTGCCAGCAGCTTGGGACAGGGAATGACTGAAGCTTTCTTT.

The chain couples TRBV10-3 to TRBJ2-3; D may match TRBD1 or TRBD2 (5 bases each). The germline V gene has CDR1 ENHRY and CDR2 SYGVKD. Trimming left V 9 bases short and J 0 bases short, with 25 bases between. The CDR3 extends over 18 amino acids. DNA of the CDR3: TGTGCCATTCACCGGGACCCCTTCCCTGAGGTTAGCACAGATACGCAGTATTTT. This encodes CAIHRDPFPEVSTDTQYF.

The gene calls are TRBV6-5 and TRBJ1-1; D is unresolved. The V gene's germline CDR1 is MNHEY and CDR2 SVGAGI. The CDR3 totals 14 residues. V lost 4 bases and J 5 bases, leaving 14 bases between the germline ends. In DNA, the CDR3 is TGTGCCAGCAGTTTCCGGTTAGAGTATACTGAAGCTTTCTTT. Protein: CASSFRLEYTEAFF.

This clone was detected a few times. The chain recombines TRBV10-2 with TRBJ1-2, with D hard to call. This CDR3 comprises 15 residues. V lost 3 bases, J lost 4 bases, and 15 bases lay in between. Germline V lookup: CDR1 WSHSY, CDR2 SAAADI. In DNA form, the CDR3 reads TGCGCCAGCAGTGATTTGCCGCTATCCCTCTATGGCTACACCTTC. Translation: CASSDLPLSLYGYTF.

The CDR3 loop reads CASQPGLAEANEQFF. For the CDR3, the DNA is TGTGCCAGTCAGCCCGGACTAGCGGAGGCCAATGAGCAGTTCTTC. The chain couples TRBV19 to TRBJ2-1; 10 bases agree with TRBD2. The J segment lost 6 bases and the V segment lost 8 bases, leaving 10 bases of the junction unmatched. The CDR3 is 15 residues long. Germline values: CDR1 LNHDA, CDR2 SQIVND (reference sequence).

This chain uses TRBV27 with TRBJ2-7; 14 nucleotides match TRBD2. Germline V CDR1 and CDR2: MNHEY, SMNVEV (reference sequence). The junction had 4 bases not matched to a gene; V was cut back by 0 bases and J by 3 bases. The CDR3 runs to 17 residues. CDR3 residues: CASSLSGTSGGLYEQYF. For the CDR3, the DNA is TGTGCCAGCAGTTTATCGGGGACTAGCGGGGGACTCTACGAGCAGTACTTC.

A remark on this clone: One end of the junction varies from germline; a read error may be responsible. The genes are TRBV7-7 and TRBJ2-7; 9 bases map to TRBD1. Looked up from germline, CDR1 is SSHAT and CDR2 is FNYEAQ (reference sequence). The CDR3 has 13 residues. CDR3 region: CASSLQGANEQYF. For the CDR3, the DNA is TGTGCTAGCAGCCTACAGGGGGCAAACGAGCAGTACTTC.